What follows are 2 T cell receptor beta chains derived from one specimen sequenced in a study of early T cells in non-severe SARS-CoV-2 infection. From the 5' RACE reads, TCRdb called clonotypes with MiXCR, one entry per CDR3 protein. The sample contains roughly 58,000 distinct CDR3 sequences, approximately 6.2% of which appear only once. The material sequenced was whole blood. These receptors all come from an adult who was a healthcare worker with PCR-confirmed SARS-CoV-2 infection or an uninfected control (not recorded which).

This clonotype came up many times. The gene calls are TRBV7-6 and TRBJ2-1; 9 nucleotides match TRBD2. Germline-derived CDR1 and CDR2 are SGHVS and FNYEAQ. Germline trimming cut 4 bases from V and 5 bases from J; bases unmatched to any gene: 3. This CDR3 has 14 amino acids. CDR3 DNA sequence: TGTGCCAGCAGCTCTAGCGGGATGAACAATGAGCAGTTCTTC. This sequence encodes CASSSSGMNNEQFF.

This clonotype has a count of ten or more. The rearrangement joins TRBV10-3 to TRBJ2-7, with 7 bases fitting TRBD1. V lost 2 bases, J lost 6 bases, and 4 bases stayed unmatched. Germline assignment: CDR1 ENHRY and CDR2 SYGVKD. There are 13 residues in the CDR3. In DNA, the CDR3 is TGTGCCATCAGTGAGCCCGGGGACAGCGAGCAGTACTTC. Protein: CAISEPGDSEQYF.